This TCR beta chain comes out of a study of ipilimumab plus nivolumab after autologous stem cell transplantation. Whole-study context: A median of 8 nivolumab and roughly 5 ipilimumab doses were given.

Ipilimumab, 1 mg/kg, started 14 to 28 days after autologous transplant. Dosing: nivolumab 3 mg/kg IV, weeks 1, 4, 7, 10, then every two weeks to week 26. Study results and limitations: Authors suggest TCR repertoire, Treg phenotype and gut microbiota support further study.

A note on this clone: Its cognate antigen is unknown.

Using immunoSEQ multiplex PCR, the repertoire was profiled, and TCRdb retains in-frame clones only, with some absent. This sample has fewer than 3,500 clones; 76% occur once, and the top ten carry roughly a tenth. Trimming removed 5 bases from V and 0 bases from J, with 16 bases in between. Germline CDR1 and CDR2: MNHEY and SMNVEV (reference sequence). CDR3 length equals 16 residues. The chain carries TRBV27 and TRBJ1-1, with a possible D match to TRBD1 (5 bases). The receptor was isolated from a male donor with primary mediastinal lymphoma. The specimen comprised PBMCs, sampled in a trial of ipilimumab plus nivolumab as post-transplant consolidation. The CDR3 protein is CASSAIGGNMNTEAFF. The CDR3 nucleotides are TGTGCCAGCAGTGCTATTGGGGGTAACATGAACACTGAAGCTTTCTTT.